The T cell receptor (beta chain) under discussion was sequenced for a study of blood T cell repertoires in COVID-19. For the study at large: The origin of the acute and convalescent COVID-19 samples was the United States, Italy and Spain. T cells, B-cell-depleted T cells, or PBMCs supplied cDNA or gDNA.

This CDR3 spans 14 amino acids. Germline trimming cut 6 bases from V and 5 bases from J; bases unmatched to any gene: 4. Looked up from germline, CDR1 is SNHLY and CDR2 is FYNNEI. Original analysis: Cell counts per sample came from amplifying reference gene primers. The repertoire was sequenced with immunoSEQ multiplex PCR; TCRdb's copy has only in-frame clones and lacks some. V and J calls and clone size are given by that table; D and trimming were obtained from the DNA. Among 110,000 or so clones listed, roughly 80% were seen once. This clone has a handful of counts. What was sequenced was peripheral blood. The rearrangement links TRBV2 to TRBJ1-1; 12 bases fit TRBD1. This receptor was identified in a woman between 70 and 85 years old with acute or convalescent COVID-19. CDR3 residues: CASRGTGGSTEAFF. CDR3 nucleotides: TGTGCCAGCAGGGGGACAGGGGGCAGTACTGAAGCTTTCTTT.